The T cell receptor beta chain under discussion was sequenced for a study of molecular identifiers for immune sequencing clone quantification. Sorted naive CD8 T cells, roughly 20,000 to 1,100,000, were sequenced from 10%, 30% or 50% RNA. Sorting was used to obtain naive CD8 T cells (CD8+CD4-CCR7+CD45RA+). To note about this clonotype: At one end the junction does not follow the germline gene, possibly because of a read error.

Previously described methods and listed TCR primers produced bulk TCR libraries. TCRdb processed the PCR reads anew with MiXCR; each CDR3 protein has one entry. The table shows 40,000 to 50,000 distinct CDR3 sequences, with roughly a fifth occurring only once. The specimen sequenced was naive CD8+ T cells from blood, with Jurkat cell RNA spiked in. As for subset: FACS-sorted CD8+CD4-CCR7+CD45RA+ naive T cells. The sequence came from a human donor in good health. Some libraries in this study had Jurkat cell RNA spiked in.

CDR3 sequence (DNA): TGTGCCAGCAGTGATCTCCGCCCGGAGTTAGATGAGACCCGGTACTTC. Its translation is CASSDLRPELDETRYF. The chain joins TRBV7-2 to TRBJ2-5; D remains ambiguous. The length of the CDR3 is 16 residues. Germline CDR1 reads SGHTA; CDR2 reads FQGNSA.